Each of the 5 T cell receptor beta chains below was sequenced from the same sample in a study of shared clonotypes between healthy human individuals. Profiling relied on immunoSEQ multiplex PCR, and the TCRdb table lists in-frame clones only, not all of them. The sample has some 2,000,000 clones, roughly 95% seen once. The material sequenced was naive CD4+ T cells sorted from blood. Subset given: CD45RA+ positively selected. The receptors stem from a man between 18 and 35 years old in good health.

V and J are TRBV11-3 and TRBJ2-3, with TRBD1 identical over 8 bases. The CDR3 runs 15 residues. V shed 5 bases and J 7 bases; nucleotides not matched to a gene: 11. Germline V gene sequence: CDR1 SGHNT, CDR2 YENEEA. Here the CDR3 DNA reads TGTGCCAGCAGCGTCTCCGGACAGGGAGTAAATACGCAGTATTTT. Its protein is CASSVSGQGVNTQYF.

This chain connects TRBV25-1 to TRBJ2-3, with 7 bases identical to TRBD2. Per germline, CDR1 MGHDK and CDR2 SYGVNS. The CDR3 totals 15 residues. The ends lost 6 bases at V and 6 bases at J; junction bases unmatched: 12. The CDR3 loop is CASRRTGLKEDTQYF. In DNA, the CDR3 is TGTGCCAGCAGGAGAACGGGACTAAAAGAGGATACGCAGTATTTT.

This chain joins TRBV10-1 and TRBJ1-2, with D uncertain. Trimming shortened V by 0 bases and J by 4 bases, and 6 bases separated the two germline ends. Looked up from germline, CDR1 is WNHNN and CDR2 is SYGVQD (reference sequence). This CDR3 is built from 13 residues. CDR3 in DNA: TGCGCCAGCAGTGAGTCGACCAGCTATGGCTACACCTTC. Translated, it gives CASSESTSYGYTF.

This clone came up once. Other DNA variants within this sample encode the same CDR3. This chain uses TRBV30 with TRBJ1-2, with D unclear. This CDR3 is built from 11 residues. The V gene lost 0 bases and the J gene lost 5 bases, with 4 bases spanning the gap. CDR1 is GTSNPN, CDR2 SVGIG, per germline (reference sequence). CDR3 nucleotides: TGTGCCTGGAGTGTAAGATATGGCTACACCTTC. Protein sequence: CAWSVRYGYTF.

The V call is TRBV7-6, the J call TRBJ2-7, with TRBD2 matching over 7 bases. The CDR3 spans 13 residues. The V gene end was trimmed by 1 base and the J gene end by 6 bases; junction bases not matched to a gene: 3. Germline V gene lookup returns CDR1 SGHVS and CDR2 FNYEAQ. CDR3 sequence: CASSLGGRGEQYF. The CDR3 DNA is TGTGCCAGCAGCTTAGGTGGGAGGGGCGAGCAGTACTTC. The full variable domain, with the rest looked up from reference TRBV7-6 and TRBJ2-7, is GAGVSQSPRYKVTKRGQDVALRCDPISGHVSLYWYRQALGQGPEFLTYFNYEAQQDKSGLPNDRFSAERPEGSISTLTIQRTEQRDSAMYRCASSLGGRGEQYFGPGTRLTVT.